Each of the 31 T cell receptor delta chains below was sequenced from the same sample in a study of gamma-delta chains in newborns, infants, children. TCRdb reran clone calling via CATT on the reads. The sample shows roughly 3,400 delta-chain clones, 1.3% of them seen only once. Material for sequencing was blood. The receptors come from a child who was a newborn, infant or young child, either healthy, febrile or measles-vaccinated (not recorded which).

This clone occurred a few times. It differs at one base from a far larger clone, so likely a read error. The chain carries TRDV2 and TRDJ1; 13 nucleotides match TRDD3. The CDR3 sequence is 16 residues long. V dropped 4 bases and J dropped 4; count of bases not matched to a gene: 8. Germline V gene data show CDR1 as GEAIGNYY and CDR2 as EKD. CDR3 coding DNA: TGTGCCTGTGATATACTGGGGGATACGCACAGCGATAAACTCATCTTT. The encoded protein is CACDILGDTHSDKLIF.

In its sample, this clone is large. The same CDR3 is also encoded by other DNA sequences in this sample. The chain carries TRDV2 and TRDJ3, with TRDD3 identical over 11 bases. CDR1 is GEAIGNYY and CDR2 is EKD in the germline V gene. The CDR3 is 18 residues long. With 3 bases clipped from V and 0 bases from J, the junction kept 3 bases outside the gene matches. CDR3 in DNA: TGTGCCTGTGACGAACTGGGGGATAGCTCCTGGGACACCCGACAGATGTTTTTC. Amino acid sequence: CACDELGDSSWDTRQMFF.

Details on this clone: This likely stems from a read error, as it lies one base from a far larger clone. The rearrangement joins TRDV2 to TRDJ3; the match to TRDD3 covers 13 bases. The CDR3 contains 21 residues. The germline CDR1 and CDR2 sequences are GEAIGNYY and EKD. CDR3 loop: CARDTATGGYATPWDTRQMFF. The CDR3 DNA is TGTGCCCGTGACACCGCAACTGGGGGATACGCGACCCCCTGGGACACCCGACAGATGTTTTTC.

This clone has only a few counts. With only one base between it and a far larger clone, this is likely a read error. Other DNA sequences in this sample translate to the same CDR3. The genes are TRDV2 and TRDJ1; 10 nucleotides align to TRDD3. CDR3 size: 13 residues. Germline-derived CDR1 and CDR2 are GEAIGNYY and EKD. The CDR3 spells CACDTGGYDKLIF. The CDR3 DNA reads as TGTGCCTGTGACACCGGGGGATACGATAAACTTATCTTT.

Turning to this clone: The TCRdb protein comes from a much larger clone and disagrees with this DNA's translation at residue 8, likely due to a read error; the protein given here is derived from the DNA. This chain joins TRDV2 and TRDJ3; D may be TRDD3 (6 bases). Germline CDR1 reads GEAIGNYY; CDR2 reads EKD. This CDR3 comprises 17 residues. V lost 0 bases and J 1 base, leaving 9 bases between the germline ends. The DNA for the CDR3 is TGTGCCTGTGACACCTGGGGGGTATCCTGGGACACCCGACAGATGTTTTTC. Protein sequence: CACDTWGVSWDTRQMFF.

Points on this clone: The protein TCRdb gives is from a much larger clone and does not agree with this DNA's translation at residue 5, likely a read error; the protein shown here comes from the DNA. The V gene is TRDV2, the J gene TRDJ3; weak D call: TRDD3 (5 bases). The CDR3 spans 17 residues. The ends were cut back, 2 bases at V and 0 bases at J, with 10 bases in the middle. CDR1 is GEAIGNYY and CDR2 is EKD in the germline V gene. The CDR3 region is CACDIGWGSWDTRQMFF. The DNA of the CDR3 is TGTGCCTGTGACATCGGATGGGGCTCCTGGGACACCCGACAGATGTTTTTC.

This clone was picked up a small number of times. This likely came from a read error, as a far larger clone is one base away. V is TRDV2 and J is TRDJ3; 9 bases fit TRDD3. This CDR3 region has 19 residues. Per germline, CDR1 GEAIGNYY and CDR2 EKD. The CDR3 DNA sequence: TGTGCCTGTGACAAAGTACTGGGGGACCTCTCCTGGGGCACCCGACAGATGTTTTTC. Translating it yields CACDKVLGDLSWGTRQMFF.

On this clone itself: The protein recorded in TCRdb matches a much larger clone and deviates from this DNA's translation at residue 3, suggesting a read error; the protein here is obtained by translating the DNA. The chain combines TRDV3 with TRDJ2; 10 bases match TRDD3. Unmatched junction bases numbered 4, after V lost 4 bases and J lost 5 bases. Germline V gene sequence: CDR1 TVYSNPD, CDR2 GDNSRS (reference sequence). The CDR3 sequence is 13 residues long. The DNA for the CDR3 is TGTGCCTCTGTACTGGGGGATACAGCACAACTCTTCTTT. Amino acid sequence: CASVLGDTAQLFF.

Turning to this clone: A far larger clone lies a single base away; this is likely a read error. Other DNA sequences from this sample encode an identical CDR3 as well. The chain is built from TRDV2 and TRDJ2, with D hard to call. The CDR3 sequence is 17 residues long. CDR1 and CDR2 (germline): GEAIGNYY, EKD. V was trimmed by 0 bases and J by 4 bases, leaving 17 bases between them. CDR3 nucleotides: TGTGCCTGTGACACCGATCCACCCGCTAGGGGGACAGCACAACTCTTCTTT. Residues: CACDTDPPARGTAQLFF.

A remark on this clone: A much larger clone lies one base from this, so it may be a read error. The V gene is TRDV2, the J gene TRDJ3; 8 positions agree with TRDD3. The CDR3 runs 17 residues. The germline gives CDR1 GEAIGNYY, CDR2 EKD. DNA for the CDR3: TGTGCCTGTGACACCTGGGGGATTTCCTTGGACACCCGACAGATGTTTTTC. The encoded protein is CACDTWGISLDTRQMFF.

This clone was seen a handful of times. A single base is all that separates this from a far larger clone, so a read error is likely. The chain couples TRDV2 to TRDJ3, with 8 nucleotides matching TRDD3. Germline CDR1 reads GEAIGNYY; CDR2 reads EKD. The CDR3 extends over 23 amino acids. CDR3 coding DNA: TGTGCCTGTGACGCGATCATTACTGGGGGTCTGAGGAAGAGCTCCTGGGACACCCGACCGATGTTTTTC. The encoded protein is CACDAIITGGLRKSSWDTRPMFF.

Relative to its sample, this clone is medium-sized. This may be a read error: a much more frequent sequence differs by one nucleotide. The chain recombines TRDV2 with TRDJ1; 9 bases are a match to TRDD3. Trimming at V came to 2 bases and at J to 4 bases, leaving 4 bases not matched to a gene. There are 14 residues in the CDR3. Germline V gene data show CDR1 as GEAIGNYY and CDR2 as EKD. CDR3 nucleotide sequence: TGTGCCTGTGACATACTGGGGGACAACGATAAACTCATCTTT. Protein: CACDILGDNDKLIF.

This clone was observed a handful of times. A read error is the likely source, as a far larger clone sits one nucleotide away. V and J are TRDV2 and TRDJ1; TRDD3 matches 10 bases. The CDR3 covers 19 residues. Germline V gene data show CDR1 as GEAIGNYY and CDR2 as EKD. Trimming cost V 3 bases and J 1 base; bases outside gene matches: 16. The CDR3 loop is CACDPLTGGSDPGTDKLIF. The CDR3 DNA sequence: TGTGCCTGTGACCCTCTTACTGGGGGATCGGATCCCGGCACCGATAAACTCATCTTT.

Turning to this clone: Given a far larger clone just one base away, this is likely a sequencing read error. At the DNA level, this CDR3 is encoded by other sequences in the same sample as well. The V and J genes are TRDV2 and TRDJ3, with TRDD3 identical over 13 bases. In germline, CDR1 is GEAIGNYY, CDR2 EKD. The CDR3 has 20 amino acids. CDR3 amino acids: CACDPLVLGDTPWDTRQMFF. Here the CDR3 DNA reads TGTGCCTGTGACCCTCTCGTACTGGGGGATACGCCCTGGGATACCCGACAGATGTTTTTC.

For this clone: This sequence is one base from a far larger clone and is likely a read error. The same CDR3 can be traced to other DNA sequences in this sample. V gene TRDV2 combines with J gene TRDJ3; 11 bases are a match to TRDD3. The CDR3 is made up of 20 amino acids. From germline, CDR1 is GEAIGNYY and CDR2 EKD. V lost 1 base and J lost 0; bases outside the gene matches: 7. The CDR3 here is CACDTVLGDKSSWDTRQMFF. The CDR3 nucleotides are TGTGCCTGTGACACTGTACTGGGGGATAAAAGCTCCTGGGACACCCGACAGATGTTTTTC.

With regard to this clone: A read error is the likely source, as a far larger clone sits one nucleotide away. V is TRDV2 and J is TRDJ3; 13 nucleotides match TRDD3. The length of the CDR3 is 21 residues. With 0 bases clipped from V and 2 bases from J, the junction kept 9 bases outside the gene matches. CDR1 and CDR2 from the germline V gene are GEAIGNYY and EKD. CDR3 sequence reads: CACDTATGGYAAPWDTRQMFF. Written as DNA, the CDR3 is TGTGCCTGTGACACCGCAACTGGGGGATACGCGGCCCCCTGGGACACCCGACAGATGTTTTTC.

In this sample, this clone turned up a few times. This sequence is one base from a far larger clone and is likely a read error. Other nucleotide sequences from this sample produce the same CDR3. This chain's CDR3 is CACDTGGYDKLIF. CDR3 nucleotides: TGTGCTTGTGACACCGGGGGATACGATAAACTCATCTTT. The genes are TRDV2 and TRDJ1; 8 positions agree with TRDD3. The germline V gene encodes CDR1 GEAIGNYY and CDR2 EKD. The CDR3 extends over 13 amino acids.

Comments on this clone: It differs at one base from a far larger clone, so likely a read error. Other DNA sequences within the sample encode an identical CDR3. This chain uses TRDV2 with TRDJ3, with TRDD3 matching 9 bases. The V segment lost 3 bases and the J segment 4 bases; nucleotides outside the gene matches: 6. CDR3 length equals 17 residues. Germline CDR1 and CDR2: GEAIGNYY and EKD. CDR3 sequence (DNA): TGTGCCTGTGACTACTGGGGGAGCTCTTGGGACACCCGACAGATGTTTTTC. Amino acid sequence: CACDYWGSSWDTRQMFF.

Concerning this clone: The protein TCRdb gives is from a much larger clone and does not agree with this DNA's translation at residue 14, likely a read error; the protein shown here comes from the DNA. The V gene is TRDV2, the J gene TRDJ3; TRDD3 aligns across 11 bases. CDR1 and CDR2 (germline): GEAIGNYY, EKD. The CDR3 has 21 residues. CDR3 DNA sequence: TGTGCCTGTGATCCGTACTGGGGGATAGCCGGCCCCTCCGGGGACACCCGACAGATGTTTTTC. As protein: CACDPYWGIAGPSGDTRQMFF.

This clone is deemed large. Other nucleotide sequences from this sample produce the same CDR3. V usage is TRDV2 and J usage is TRDJ3; TRDD3 matches at 10 bases. Per germline, CDR1 GEAIGNYY and CDR2 EKD. The CDR3 runs to 20 residues. V lost 3 bases, J lost 1 base, and 11 bases stayed unmatched. The CDR3 spells CACDPLLGDEGSWDTRQMFF. Here the CDR3 DNA reads TGTGCCTGTGACCCCTTACTGGGGGATGAAGGTTCCTGGGACACCCGACAGATGTTTTTC.

A remark on this clone: With a far larger clone one base away, a read error is the likely cause. This chain links TRDV2 with TRDJ2; 12 positions agree with TRDD3. The CDR3 is 21 residues long. Germline-derived CDR1 and CDR2 are GEAIGNYY and EKD. V shed 3 bases and J 6 bases; nucleotides not matched to a gene: 22. CDR3 amino acids: CACDSIPSLGDTGVLAAQLFF. In nucleotides, the CDR3 is TGTGCCTGTGACTCCATCCCATCACTGGGGGATACAGGGGTGTTGGCAGCACAACTCTTCTTT.

At least ten counts were recorded for this clone. A far larger clone is just one base off, so this is likely a read error. The chain links TRDV2 to TRDJ2, with 11 bases identical to TRDD3. The ends lost 3 bases at V and 2 bases at J; junction bases unmatched: 1. CDR3 size: 15 residues. Germline V gene sequence: CDR1 GEAIGNYY, CDR2 EKD. Here the CDR3 reads CACDAGGYLTAQLFF. The CDR3, as DNA: TGTGCCTGTGACGCTGGGGGATACTTGACAGCACAACTCTTCTTT.

This clone came up a few times. With a far larger clone one base away, a read error is the likely cause. Other DNA sequences in this specimen translate into the identical CDR3. The chain recombines TRDV2 with TRDJ3, with 11 bases identical to TRDD3. The CDR3 has 19 residues. Germline loops: CDR1 GEAIGNYY, CDR2 EKD. CDR3 loop: CACDPALGDSSWDTRQMFF. The CDR3 DNA reads as TGTGCCTGTGACCCGGCACTGGGGGATAGCTCCTGGGACACCCGACAAATGTTTTTC.

This clone has only a few counts. This probably arose from a read error, given a far larger clone one base away. Other nucleotide sequences in the sample specify the same CDR3. The V and J genes are TRDV2 and TRDJ1; TRDD3 aligns across 10 bases. CDR3 length equals 14 residues. CDR1 and CDR2 from the germline V gene are GEAIGNYY and EKD. The CDR3 is CACDTGGYTDKLIF. The CDR3 DNA follows: TGTGCCTGTGACACTGGGGGATACACCGATAAGCTCATCTTT.

As for this clone: This DNA's translation and the protein TCRdb lists, from a much larger clone, do not match at residue 14, likely due to a read error; the protein shown is translated from the DNA. CDR3 nucleotide sequence: TGTGCTCTTGGGAAATGGGGCTCCTGGGACACCCGACAGACGTTTTTC. This translates into CALGKWGSWDTRQTFF. V and J are TRDV1 and TRDJ3, with D maybe TRDD3 (5 bases). Per the germline V gene, CDR1 is TSWWSYY and CDR2 is QGS. The CDR3 has 16 residues.

Concerning this clone itself: A read error is the likely source, as a far larger clone sits one nucleotide away. The chain joins TRDV2 to TRDJ2, with TRDD3 as a possible D gene (6 bases). Germline CDR1 is GEAIGNYY and CDR2 is EKD. The CDR3 loop spans 12 amino acids. The CDR3 nucleotides read TGTGCCTGTGACGGGGGGACAGTACAACTCTTCTTT. Protein: CACDGGTVQLFF.

This clone has only a few counts. A far larger clone is off by one base, so a read error is likely. This specimen includes other DNA sequences encoding the same CDR3. V usage is TRDV2 and J usage is TRDJ3, with 7 nucleotides matching TRDD3. J gave up 0 bases and V 0 bases, and 7 bases lay outside the gene matches. The CDR3 length is 19 residues. Germline lookup yields CDR1 GEAIGNYY and CDR2 EKD. The CDR3 protein is CACDTVLGAVSWDTRQMFF. The CDR3 DNA follows: TGTGCCTGTGACACCGTGCTGGGGGCCGTCTCCTGGGACACCCGACAGATGTTTTTC.

This clone was picked up a small number of times. A far larger clone is off by one base, so a read error is likely. The gene calls are TRDV3 and TRDJ2; perhaps TRDD3 as D (5 bases). V shed 3 bases and J shed 6 bases, with 11 bases lying between them. This CDR3 region has 12 residues. Germline assignment: CDR1 TVYSNPD and CDR2 GDNSRS (reference sequence). The CDR3, as DNA: TGTGCCTTGGCTGGGTTGGCAGCACAACTCTTCTTT. Protein sequence: CALAGLAAQLFF.

Comment on this clone: The protein that TCRdb holds for this DNA derives from a much larger clone and differs from the translated DNA at residue 9, which likely indicates a read error; the protein shown here is translated from the DNA. The chain recombines TRDV2 with TRDJ3; 10 nucleotides line up with TRDD3. The CDR3 loop spans 16 amino acids. J gave up 6 bases and V 4 bases, and 5 bases lay outside the gene matches. CDR1 and CDR2 (germline): GEAIGNYY, EKD. CDR3 amino acids: CACDTGGFLDTRQMFF. CDR3 bases: TGTGCCTGTGATACTGGGGGATTCCTGGACACCCGACAGATGTTTTTC.

By share, this clone ranks as medium-sized. V is TRDV3 and J is TRDJ2, with 10 bases identical to TRDD3. This CDR3 contains 14 residues. The J segment lost 4 bases and the V segment lost 1 base, leaving 3 bases of the junction unmatched. The germline V gene encodes CDR1 TVYSNPD and CDR2 GDNSRS (reference sequence). The DNA for the CDR3 is TGTGCCTTTATATTGGGGGATACGACAGCACAACTCTTCTTT. Translated: CAFILGDTTAQLFF.

Judged by abundance, this clone is large. Other DNA sequences within the sample encode an identical CDR3. V gene TRDV2 combines with J gene TRDJ3, with TRDD3 identical over 8 bases. The germline CDR1 and CDR2 sequences are GEAIGNYY and EKD. The CDR3 has 18 residues. Trimming took 1 base from V and 0 from J; bases not matched to a gene: 4. CDR3 protein: CACDTVGDTSWDTRQMFF. Here the CDR3 DNA reads TGTGCCTGTGACACTGTAGGGGATACCTCCTGGGACACCCGACAGATGTTTTTC.